Following are 16 T cell receptor beta chains from one sample sequenced in a study of blood T cell repertoires in COVID-19. Sequenced by immunoSEQ multiplex PCR; TCRdb stores in-frame clones only, minus some. The profile covers 200,000 to 250,000 clones, with 85% to 90% appearing a single time and about 2.5% taken by the ten largest. The specimen sequenced was peripheral blood. These receptors all stem from a woman aged 60-70 years with acute or convalescent COVID-19.

Concerning this clone: One end of the junction fails to match germline, which may point to a read error. The rearrangement joins TRBV6-1 to TRBJ1-2; possibly TRBD1 for D (6 bases). The CDR3 is made up of 15 amino acids. CDR1 MNHNS and CDR2 SASEGT come from the germline V gene. As DNA, the CDR3 is TGTGCCAGCATTGAATTAGGGGGGGCGCGGGATGGCTACACCTTC. Protein product: CASIELGGARDGYTF.

On this clone: A read error may account for a junction end that differs from germline. The V gene is TRBV11-2, the J gene TRBJ2-2; 9 bases are shared with TRBD2. The germline gives CDR1 SGHAT, CDR2 FQNNGV. CDR3 size: 15 residues. CDR3 protein: CASRLAGVDTGELFF. CDR3 DNA sequence: TGTGCCAGCAGGTTAGCGGGAGTCGACACCGGGGAGCTGTTTTTT.

The rearrangement links TRBV14 to TRBJ2-1, with 13 bases aligning to TRBD2. Germline CDR1 is SGHDN and CDR2 is FVKESK. J lost 9 bases, V lost 6 bases, and 14 bases had no gene match. The CDR3 extends over 17 amino acids. The CDR3 region is CASRPHWTSGRQSEQFF. The CDR3 coding sequence is TGTGCCAGCAGGCCCCATTGGACTAGCGGGAGACAGAGTGAGCAGTTCTTC.

This chain uses TRBV7-7 with TRBJ2-5, with TRBD2 identical over 16 bases. Germline values: CDR1 SSHAT, CDR2 FNYEAQ (reference sequence). V was clipped by 4 bases and J by 5 bases; unmatched bases: 7. This CDR3 has 17 residues. The CDR3 reads CASSSGLAGGPGETQYF. CDR3 DNA sequence: TGTGCCAGCAGCTCGGGACTAGCGGGAGGGCCGGGGGAGACCCAGTACTTC.

This chain connects TRBV28 to TRBJ1-5; D gene ambiguous. Per germline, CDR1 MDHEN and CDR2 SYDVKM. The CDR3 spans 14 residues. V lost 3 bases and J lost 4, with 10 bases in between. The CDR3 DNA is TGTGCCAGCAGTTTCATAGCAGTTAATCAGCCCCAGCATTTT. Protein product: CASSFIAVNQPQHF.

V and J are TRBV7-8 and TRBJ1-2; D perhaps matches TRBD1 (5 bases). The CDR3 contains 13 residues. CDR1 SGHVS and CDR2 FQNEAQ come from the germline V gene. With 3 bases removed from V and 8 bases from J, the gap between germline ends came to 13 bases. As DNA, the CDR3 is TGTGCCAGCAGCTTCGAGACAGTTCAGGGCTACACCTTC. This encodes CASSFETVQGYTF.

The rearrangement joins TRBV18 to TRBJ1-5; perhaps TRBD1 as D (6 bases). CDR3 size: 14 residues. CDR1 is KGHSH, CDR2 LQKENI, per germline. The germline V and J ends were trimmed by 3 bases and 5 bases, with 11 bases remaining between them. The CDR3 protein is CASSPTGLDQPQHF. The CDR3 DNA follows: TGTGCCAGCTCACCGACAGGTTTAGATCAGCCCCAGCATTTT. The variable domain in full, with the rest retrieved from reference TRBV18 and TRBJ1-5, is NAGVMQNPRHLVRRRGQEARLRCSPMKGHSHVYWYRQLPEEGLKFMVYLQKENIIDESGMPKERFSAEFPKEGPSILRIQQVVRGDSAAYFCASSPTGLDQPQHFGDGTRLSIL.

The chain is built from TRBV7-2 and TRBJ1-4; a possible D gene is TRBD1 (6 bases). V lost 2 bases to trimming and J lost 0 bases, with 10 bases between them. Germline-derived CDR1 and CDR2 are SGHTA and FQGNSA. This CDR3 has 16 residues. The CDR3 DNA is TGTGCCAGCAGCTTACGGACAGTTGCAACTAATGAAAAACTGTTTTTT. This sequence encodes CASSLRTVATNEKLFF.

The chain carries TRBV6-6 and TRBJ2-2; the match to TRBD1 covers 10 bases. This CDR3 contains 15 residues. Germline loops: CDR1 MNHNY, CDR2 SVGAGI (reference sequence). V lost 6 bases and J lost 4; bases outside the gene matches: 5. This chain's CDR3 is CASRGTGDITGELFF. Here the CDR3 DNA reads TGTGCCAGCAGGGGGACAGGGGACATCACCGGGGAGCTGTTTTTT.

This rearrangement joins TRBV7-3 to TRBJ1-2, with TRBD1 matching 9 bases. V lost 5 bases to trimming and J lost 8 bases; unmatched junction nucleotides: 3. Germline values: CDR1 SGHTA, CDR2 FQGTGA. This CDR3 comprises 12 residues. DNA of the CDR3: TGTGCCAGCAGCCTACAGGGGGCGGGCTACACCTTC. Amino acid sequence: CASSLQGAGYTF.

The chain links TRBV11-3 to TRBJ2-7; D remains unclear. V was trimmed by 5 bases and J by 7 bases, leaving 12 bases between them. This CDR3 comprises 12 residues. The germline V gene has CDR1 SGHNT and CDR2 YENEEA. The CDR3 coding sequence is TGTGCCAGCAGCACCCAATCGGGTGAGCAGTACTTC. Amino acids: CASSTQSGEQYF.

The J gene is TRBJ1-1, the V gene TRBV6-1; D gene ambiguous. CDR3 length: 15 amino acids. Germline CDR1 MNHNS, CDR2 SASEGT. The V and J ends lost 0 bases and 4 bases respectively, with 12 bases between them. DNA for the CDR3: TGTGCCAGCAGTGAAGCGCTGGCAGTTTTCACTGAAGCTTTCTTT. It yields the protein CASSEALAVFTEAFF.

This chain links TRBV27 with TRBJ1-1; unclear D gene. V was pared by 5 bases and J by 0 bases, with 13 bases between. The CDR3 extends over 15 amino acids. Germline V gene lookup returns CDR1 MNHEY and CDR2 SMNVEV (reference sequence). The CDR3 sequence: CASSRVRGLNTEAFF. The CDR3 coding sequence is TGTGCCAGCAGTCGGGTCAGAGGGCTGAACACTGAAGCTTTCTTT.

This clone was recorded a few times. The chain couples TRBV19 to TRBJ1-2; the match to TRBD1 covers 12 bases. This CDR3 comprises 15 residues. The junction had 5 bases not matched to a gene; V was cut back by 4 bases and J by 5 bases. CDR1 and CDR2 from the germline V gene are LNHDA and SQIVND (reference sequence). CDR3 loop: CASSTGTGGLYGYTF. Written as DNA, the CDR3 is TGTGCCAGTAGTACGGGGACAGGGGGCTTGTATGGCTACACCTTC.

The rearrangement joins TRBV6-6 to TRBJ2-7; 11 positions match TRBD1. The ends lost 7 bases at V and 5 bases at J; junction bases unmatched: 7. This CDR3 has 14 amino acids. Germline V gives CDR1 MNHNY, CDR2 SVGAGI (reference sequence). The CDR3 DNA follows: TGTGCCAGCACCGTAGGACAGGGGGCCCACGAGCAGTACTTC. Its protein is CASTVGQGAHEQYF.

The rearrangement links TRBV7-9 to TRBJ1-4, with unresolved D. Trimming cost V 0 bases and J 0 bases, with 8 bases left between them. Germline V lookup: CDR1 SEHNR, CDR2 FQNEAQ (reference sequence). The CDR3 is made up of 16 amino acids. The CDR3 loop reads CASSLAGGATNEKLFF. The CDR3 DNA reads as TGTGCCAGCAGCTTAGCTGGAGGAGCAACTAATGAAAAACTGTTTTTT.